A selection of T cell receptor beta chains follows, all from one sample in a study of T cell responses to AZD1222 COVID-19 vaccine. Method: immunoSEQ multiplex PCR; TCRdb's copy keeps in-frame clones and lacks some. The profile shows 68,000 or so clones, about 88% of them singletons. Sequenced here: peripheral blood, sampled on day 0 of AZD1222 vaccination. Receptors were obtained from an adult in good health. CDR3s include the opening cysteine and the closing phenylalanine or tryptophan. D genes are given only for firm matches. Size is stated for part of the rows, as once, few or many counts, or as a class when the clone is expanded.

V	D	size	J	DNA	CDR3
TRBV3-1/TRBV3-2	-	-	TRBJ1-4	TGTGCCAGCAGCCAAGATCTGGGGCCCTCAGAGGAAAAACTGTTTTTT	CASSQDLGPSEEKLFF
TRBV18	TRBD1	-	TRBJ1-6	TGTGCCAGCACCTCCGGGACAGAGAATTCACCCCTCCACTTT	CASTSGTENSPLHF
TRBV5-6	TRBD1	-	TRBJ2-5	TGTGCCAGCAGCGGATGGGGGACAGGGGTAGAGACCCAGTACTTC	CASSGWGTGVETQYF
TRBV6-6	TRBD1	-	TRBJ1-1	TGTGCCAGCAGTTACTCGTCAGGGGGCAAGAACACTGAAGCTTTCTTT	CASSYSSGGKNTEAFF
TRBV6-4	TRBD2	-	TRBJ2-1	TGTGCCAGCAGTCGACTAGCTGGGCATGAGCAGTTCTTC	CASSRLAGHEQFF
TRBV7-8	-	-	TRBJ1-6	TGTGCCAGCACGAGTCGGAGGGGAGTAGGGGCTAATTCACCCCTCCACTTT	CASTSRRGVGANSPLHF
TRBV19	-	-	TRBJ2-2	TGTGCCAGTACCCCCCGGGCCGGGGAGCTGTTTTTT	CASTPRAGELFF
TRBV1	-	-	TRBJ2-3	TGCACCAGCAGCCAAGATCTGCGGGAGAATATAGATACGCAGTATTTT	CTSSQDLRENIDTQYF
TRBV11-2	TRBD2	-	TRBJ2-2	TGTGCCAGCAGCTCCAACCATCTAGCGGGAGTGAGAACCGGGGAGCTGTTTTTT	CASSSNHLAGVRTGELFF
TRBV27	TRBD2	-	TRBJ2-1	TGTGCCAGCAGCAACCCAGGGAGCGGGATAGTGTCCTACAATGAGCAGTTCTTC	CASSNPGSGIVSYNEQFF
TRBV4-1	-	-	TRBJ1-4	TGCGCCAGCAACTGGGGGGGGAGCGGTGAAAAACTGTTTTTT	CASNWGGSGEKLFF
TRBV28	TRBD2	-	TRBJ2-2	TGTGCCAGCAGCTCGACTAGCGGGAGGGCCGGTACCGGGGAGCTGTTTTTT	CASSSTSGRAGTGELFF
TRBV6-5	-	few	TRBJ1-1	TGTGCCAGCAGAGCCGCTGACAGGCCCACTGAAGCTTTCTTT	CASRAADRPTEAFF
TRBV7-7	TRBD2	-	TRBJ2-7	TGTGCCAGCAGTTCTAGCGGGTTTCTTAAGGGGGAGCAGTACTTC	CASSSSGFLKGEQYF
TRBV25-1	-	once	TRBJ1-2	TGTGCCAGCAGTGAATATACGGGGCGAGGGGGCTACACCTTC	CASSEYTGRGGYTF
TRBV28	TRBD2	once	TRBJ2-4	TGTGCCAGCAGTTTGCTACTAGCGGGAGGTCCCATCCGCCTTCAGTACTTC	CASSLLLAGGPIRLQYF
TRBV5-4	TRBD2	-	TRBJ2-1	TGTGCCAGCAGCTTGGGTTGGGGGGGATCCTACAATGAGCAGTTCTTC	CASSLGWGGSYNEQFF
TRBV11-2	TRBD1	-	TRBJ2-1	TGTGCCAGCAGAAGACAGGGGAGAGGTGAGCAGTTCTTC	CASRRQGRGEQFF
TRBV6-5	TRBD1	few	TRBJ1-6	TGTGCCAGCAGTATAGGGGGACAGGGAGGTTCACCCCTCCACTTT	CASSIGGQGGSPLHF
TRBV11-2	-	-	TRBJ1-1	TGTGCCAGCAGCCAAGTGTTGAACACTGAAGCTTTCTTT	CASSQVLNTEAFF
TRBV19	-	once	TRBJ1-2	TGTGCCAGTAGGACGACACAGTACTATGGCTACACCTTC	CASRTTQYYGYTF
TRBV15	-	-	TRBJ1-5	TGTGCCACCAGCAGAGATCAGGGGTATCAGCCCCAGCATTTT	CATSRDQGYQPQHF
TRBV29-1	TRBD2	-	TRBJ2-7	TGCAGCGTTGATGGGGGAGGGTCCCTCGAGCAGTACTTC	CSVDGGGSLEQYF
TRBV10-2	-	-	TRBJ2-7	TGCGCCAGCAGTGAGGGGTGGGAGCAGTACTTC	CASSEGWEQYF
TRBV4-1	-	-	TRBJ2-1	TGCGCCAGCAGCCAAGATCCAGCTAGCGCGTGGAATGAGCAGTTCTTC	CASSQDPASAWNEQFF
TRBV27	TRBD2	few	TRBJ2-1	TGTGCCAGCACGAGCGGGGCGAGCTCCTACAATGAGCAGTTCTTC	CASTSGASSYNEQFF
TRBV5-1	-	-	TRBJ2-5	TGCGCCAGCAGCACGACAGGAAAAGAGACCCAGTACTTC	CASSTTGKETQYF
TRBV28	TRBD1	-	TRBJ1-2	TGTGCCAGCAGTCTACCGACAGGGAGAAACTATGGCTACACCTTC	CASSLPTGRNYGYTF
TRBV28	-	-	TRBJ1-5	TGTGCCAGCAGTTTACGGGACGCAGGAAGGGAGCCCCAGCATTTT	CASSLRDAGREPQHF
TRBV28	TRBD1	-	TRBJ1-3	TGTGCCAGCAGACAGGGGAACCGTGCGAGTCTGGACTCTGGAAACACCATATATTTT	CASRQGNRASLDSGNTIYF
TRBV6-1	-	-	TRBJ1-3	TGTGCCAGCAGTGAATCAGTTCGCTCTGGAAACACCATATATTTT	CASSESVRSGNTIYF